Presented here are 27 T cell receptor beta chains from one specimen sequenced in a study of CXCR3-negative and CXCR3-positive naive CD8 T cells (dated by TCRdb to about 2019). Results the study describes overall, beyond this receptor: TRB CDR3s from CXCR3-positive naive cells showed higher hydrophobicity (lower Kidera factor 4), lower energy, and higher strength and volume indices than CXCR3-negative naive cells.

The run used a NextSeq 550. The Human TCR Profiling Kit (MiLaboratory) was used to prepare UMI-labeled 5' RACE TRB cDNA libraries. After reprocessing by TCRdb, each CDR3 protein sequence is one entry, and no DNA is given. This sample's records show under 150,000 distinct CDR3 sequences. In total, the top ten clones hold over 0.25% of the sample. No cognate antigen is known for these TCRs. Sequencing was done on a sample of naive CXCR3+ CD8+ T cells from blood. The cell subset or site label for this specimen denotes: CD45RO-CCR7+CD27+CD95- naive CD8+ T cells expressing CXCR3 (TNR3+). All receptors come from a human donor in good health. Some clones in this sample may be carry-over from other donors' samples.

The J gene is TRBJ2-7, the V gene TRBV19; TCRdb designates TRBD2, a call that cannot be tested without DNA. CDR1 is LNHDA, CDR2 SQIVND, per germline (reference sequence). The CDR3 contains 15 residues. The CDR3 loop reads CASRDLEGEYGEQYF. The complete variable domain, with remaining parts taken from reference TRBV19 and TRBJ2-7, reads DGGITQSPKYLFRKEGQNVTLSCEQNLNHDAMYWYRQDPGQGLRLIYYSQIVNDFQKGDIAEGYSVSREKKESFPLTVTSAQKNPTAFYLCASRDLEGEYGEQYFGPGTRLTVT.

The chain is built from TRBV12-3 or TRBV12-4 and TRBJ2-3. The CDR3 length is 12 residues. The CDR3 here is CASSFRSDTQYF.

This sequence joins TRBV4-1 and TRBJ2-1; TCRdb's D call, TRBD1, is unchecked because there is no DNA. The CDR3 extends over 16 amino acids. Germline CDR1 and CDR2: MGHRA and YSYEKL. CDR3 region: CASSPLTISSYNEQFF.

The gene calls are TRBV7-2 and TRBJ2-7; there is no DNA to check the TCRdb D call of TRBD1. The germline CDR1 and CDR2 sequences are SGHTA and FQGNSA. The CDR3 runs 16 residues. The CDR3 region is CASSLGVWGSPYEQYF.

The rearrangement joins TRBV6-6 to TRBJ2-1; TCRdb calls TRBD1, which cannot be checked without DNA. CDR3 length: 15 residues. Germline CDR1 MNHNY, CDR2 SVGAGI (reference sequence). This CDR3 is CASSYSIQAGNEQFF.

The CDR3: CASSTGQGGRSSYEQYF. The J gene is TRBJ2-7, the V gene TRBV7-9; TCRdb calls TRBD1, which cannot be checked without DNA. CDR1 is SEHNR and CDR2 is FQNEAQ in the germline V gene (reference sequence). This CDR3 is 17 amino acids long. Using reference TRBV7-9 and TRBJ2-7 for the parts outside the CDR3, the full variable domain is DTGVSQNPRHKITKRGQNVTFRCDPISEHNRLYWYRQTLGQGPEFLTYFQNEAQLEKSRLLSDRFSAERPKGSFSTLEIQRTEQGDSAMYLCASSTGQGGRSSYEQYFGPGTRLTVT.

The chain uses TRBV29-1 and TRBJ2-1; lacking DNA, the TRBD2 call made by TCRdb goes unchecked. Looked up from germline, CDR1 is SQVTM and CDR2 is ANQGSEA. The CDR3 length is 13 residues. The chain's CDR3 is CSVEGGGAYEQFF.

The V gene is TRBV18, the J gene TRBJ2-7. In germline, CDR1 is KGHSH, CDR2 LQKENI. The length of the CDR3 is 13 residues. CDR3 amino acids: CASSPGYSYEQYF.

The chain is built from TRBV29-1 and TRBJ2-7; checking the TCRdb D call of TRBD1 is not possible without DNA. Germline CDR1 reads SQVTM; CDR2 reads ANQGSEA. This CDR3 is 16 amino acids long. The CDR3 loop is CSVEESGKGQSYEQYF.

The CDR3 reads CSVEGLAGDPKETQYF. This chain uses TRBV29-1 with TRBJ2-5; TCRdb proposes TRBD2, but this gene call is untestable without DNA. CDR1 is SQVTM and CDR2 is ANQGSEA in the germline V gene. This CDR3 contains 16 residues.

The V gene is TRBV18, the J gene TRBJ2-1; TCRdb gives TRBD1 as the D gene, but with no DNA this cannot be confirmed. This CDR3 is 15 amino acids long. The V gene's germline CDR1 is KGHSH and CDR2 LQKENI. CDR3 protein: CASSPEAGALDEQFF.

The chain joins TRBV7-2 to TRBJ2-7; lacking DNA, the TRBD2 call made by TCRdb goes unchecked. This CDR3 has 16 residues. Germline assignment: CDR1 SGHTA and CDR2 FQGNSA. The CDR3 is CASSLGQGLGSYEQYF.

CDR3 sequence: CASSSQGGNQPQHF. The chain employs TRBV28 and TRBJ1-5; as DNA is missing, the TRBD1 call by TCRdb cannot be tested. The CDR3 totals 14 residues. Germline V gene lookup returns CDR1 MDHEN and CDR2 SYDVKM. Full variable domain (rest looked up from reference TRBV28 and TRBJ1-5): DVKVTQSSRYLVKRTGEKVFLECVQDMDHENMFWYRQDPGLGLRLIYFSYDVKMKEKGDIPEGYSVSREKKERFSLILESASTNQTSMYLCASSSQGGNQPQHFGDGTRLSIL.

The chain has TRBV29-1 and TRBJ1-2; TCRdb calls TRBD1, which cannot be checked without DNA. The CDR3 loop spans 13 amino acids. Germline V gives CDR1 SQVTM, CDR2 ANQGSEA. The CDR3 spells CSVDPGDNYGYTF.

This chain links TRBV6-6 with TRBJ2-6; TCRdb proposes TRBD1, but this gene call is untestable without DNA. The CDR3 totals 18 residues. In germline, CDR1 is MNHNY, CDR2 SVGAGI (reference sequence). The CDR3: CASSPTRDSLSGANVLTF.

The chain carries TRBV19 and TRBJ2-7; TCRdb gives TRBD1 as the D gene, but with no DNA this cannot be confirmed. Per germline, CDR1 LNHDA and CDR2 SQIVND (reference sequence). This CDR3 has 16 amino acids. The CDR3: CASSLQTGESSYEQYF.

The V and J genes are TRBV7-8 and TRBJ2-2. There are 19 residues in the CDR3. Germline V gene sequence: CDR1 SGHVS, CDR2 FQNEAQ. The CDR3 loop reads CASSLAFIYQDGNTGELFF.

The CDR3 region is CASSWSGQSNSPLHF. The chain couples TRBV28 to TRBJ1-6; TCRdb indicates TRBD1, and absent DNA this call remains unverified. The CDR3 is made up of 15 amino acids. Looked up from germline, CDR1 is MDHEN and CDR2 is SYDVKM.

This chain links TRBV11-1 with TRBJ2-3. The CDR3 is made up of 13 amino acids. Looked up from germline, CDR1 is SGHAT and CDR2 is FQDESV (reference sequence). The CDR3 is CASSLLDLDTQYF.

V gene TRBV6-2 or TRBV6-3 combines with J gene TRBJ1-1; TCRdb's assignment of TRBD1 cannot be checked, as there is no DNA. CDR3 length equals 14 residues. Germline V gene data show CDR1 as MNHEY and CDR2 as SVGEGT. The CDR3 loop reads CASSWDRANTEAFF.

The gene calls are TRBV5-1 and TRBJ2-1. From germline, CDR1 is SGHRS and CDR2 YFSETQ. This CDR3 is 12 amino acids long. CDR3: CASSFMDNEQFF.

This chain uses TRBV4-1 with TRBJ2-7; without DNA, the TCRdb call of TRBD1 cannot be checked. Per the germline V gene, CDR1 is MGHRA and CDR2 is YSYEKL. This CDR3 spans 13 amino acids. The CDR3 sequence: CASSQAGGGEQYF.

J is TRBJ2-1 and V is TRBV12-5; absent DNA, TCRdb's TRBD2 call cannot be checked. Germline V gene data show CDR1 as LGHNT and CDR2 as FRNRAP. The CDR3 covers 12 residues. The CDR3 spells CASGSREGEQSF.

The chain couples TRBV12-3 or TRBV12-4 to TRBJ1-1; TCRdb outputs TRBD1, but without DNA this stays unchecked. This CDR3 comprises 15 residues. The CDR3: CASSFPGQGMTEAFF.

V gene TRBV24-1 combines with J gene TRBJ2-3. The CDR3 has 15 residues. Germline CDR1 reads KGHDR; CDR2 reads SFDVKD. CDR3 residues: CDTSDGGSSTDTQYF.

The chain joins TRBV13 to TRBJ1-2; TCRdb names TRBD1, which stays unverified in the absence of DNA. The CDR3 extends over 13 amino acids. Germline loops: CDR1 PRHDT, CDR2 FYEKMQ (reference sequence). The CDR3 loop is CASSPGQGNGYTF.

The V and J genes are TRBV21-1 and TRBJ1-1; TCRdb calls TRBD1, which cannot be checked without DNA. TRBV21-1 is listed as a pseudogene. CDR3 length: 16 amino acids. CDR3 protein: CASSKRTIRENTEAFF.